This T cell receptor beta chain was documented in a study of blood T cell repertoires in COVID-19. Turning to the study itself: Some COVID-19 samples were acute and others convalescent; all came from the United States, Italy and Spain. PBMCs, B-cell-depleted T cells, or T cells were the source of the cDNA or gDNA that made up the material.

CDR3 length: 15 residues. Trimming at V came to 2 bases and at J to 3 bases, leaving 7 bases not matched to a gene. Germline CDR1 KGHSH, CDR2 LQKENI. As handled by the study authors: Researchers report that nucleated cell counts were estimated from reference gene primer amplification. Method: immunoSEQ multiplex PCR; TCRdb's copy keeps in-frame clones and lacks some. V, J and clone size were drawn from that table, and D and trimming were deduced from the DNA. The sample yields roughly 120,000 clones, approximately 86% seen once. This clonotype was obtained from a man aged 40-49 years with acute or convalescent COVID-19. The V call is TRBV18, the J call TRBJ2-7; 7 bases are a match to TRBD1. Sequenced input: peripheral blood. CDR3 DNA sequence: TGTGCCAGCTCACCAGAGCTGACAGGGAACTACGAGCAGTACTTC. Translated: CASSPELTGNYEQYF.